This TCR beta chain stems from a study of shared clonotypes between healthy human individuals. Points from the study as a whole: The study generally estimated greater richness for naive than memory subsets. Only blood was sampled; tissue repertoires likely differ. Clonotype sharing levels among donors were expected to vary with sequencing depth.

V was clipped by 1 base and J by 3 bases, with 11 bases between them. This CDR3 contains 15 residues. The germline CDR1 and CDR2 sequences are SGHAT and FQNNGV. Some clones are missing from TCRdb's copy, which holds only in-frame ones; the method was immunoSEQ multiplex PCR. This sample has 110,000 or so clones; 55% to 70% occur once, and the top ten carry roughly a quarter. Concerning this clone itself: Its antigen remains unknown.

The sample was memory CD8+ T cells sorted from blood. Subset noted: CD45RO+ cells pooled with CCR7-negative TemRA cells. The receptor's source is a woman aged 25-40 years in good health. The V gene is TRBV11-2, the J gene TRBJ2-3; D is perhaps TRBD1 or TRBD2 (5 bases each). The DNA for the CDR3 is TGTGCCAGCAGCTTAGCTCTGTGGGGGACAGATACGCAGTATTTT. Translation: CASSLALWGTDTQYF.